This T cell receptor (beta chain) was documented in a study of T cells in Graves' hyperthyroidism and ophthalmopathy. Study-wide context: At the time of initial diagnosis and before any treatment, peripheral blood was collected.

Regarding the study as a whole: Ophthalmopathy was separated from stable hyperthyroidism by a 13 V-J model. Blood also showed most of the thyroid clonotypes that were expanded above 0.001.

The V and J ends lost 6 bases and 3 bases, in that order; junction bases with no gene match: 10. The CDR3 consists of 15 residues. Germline V gives CDR1 MNHEY, CDR2 SVGEGT. The investigators amplified TCR beta CDR3 regions from RNA transcripts. Carried out on the TCR CDR3, a first-round RT-PCR used the HTBI primer set. In TCRdb, the multiplex PCR reads were re-called with MiXCR into one record per CDR3 protein. Seen here are 640,000 or so distinct CDR3 sequences, about 15% observed once, and the top ten hold approximately 4.3%. Note on this clonotype: The target antigen is unknown.

The study excluded patients with uncontrolled infection, other autoimmune disease, pregnancy or lactation. The TCR sequence derives from a woman aged 40 to 49 with Graves' ophthalmopathy. The sequencing sample was made of blood. The J gene is TRBJ2-7, the V gene TRBV6-2 or TRBV6-3; 8 bases line up with TRBD1. CDR3 residues: CASRTTGAINYEQYF. The CDR3 bases are TGTGCCAGCAGAACGACAGGGGCTATAAACTACGAGCAGTACTTC.